This TCR beta chain is from a study of blood T cell repertoires in COVID-19. Study-level information: Specimens from acute and convalescent COVID-19 originated in the United States, Italy and Spain. T cells, B-cell-depleted T cells, or PBMCs supplied cDNA or gDNA.

In the source study's methods: Reference gene primer amplification gave estimated nucleated cell counts. Profiled with immunoSEQ multiplex PCR; TCRdb holds only in-frame clones, not every one. The V and J calls and the clone size are those of that table, but D and trimming were determined from the DNA. The data hold some 65,000 clones, with approximately 95% observed a single time. V dropped 9 bases and J dropped 0 bases, with 13 bases sitting between them. Germline assignment: CDR1 KGHSH and CDR2 LQKENI. The CDR3 spans 14 residues. The chain joins TRBV18 to TRBJ2-3; perhaps TRBD1 as D (5 bases). The clonotype was recovered from an older man with active COVID-19. Sequenced sample: peripheral blood. This CDR3 reads CASTSQGSTDTQYF. The CDR3 DNA reads TGTGCCAGTACGAGCCAGGGCAGCACAGATACGCAGTATTTT.